Shown below are 13 T cell receptor beta chains from a single sample sequenced in a study of beta chain features in type 1 diabetes. All of the isolated RNA was reverse transcribed, so expressed TCRB transcripts were sequenced. Only in-frame clones appear in the TCRdb table, and some are missing; sequencing was by immunoSEQ multiplex PCR. This sample has hundreds of thousands of clones, with roughly 11% found just once. Input material: naive CD4+ T cells from blood. Every receptor here comes from a woman aged 30 to 39 in good health.

The V gene is TRBV5-4, the J gene TRBJ2-3, with TRBD1 identical over 7 bases. This CDR3 contains 16 residues. Trimming took 4 bases from V and 4 from J; bases not matched to a gene: 12. Germline CDR1 reads SGHNT; CDR2 reads YYREEE (reference sequence). The DNA for the CDR3 is TGTGCCAGCAGCCTCTACAGGGGCTCCCGGTCAGATACGCAGTATTTT. Protein product: CASSLYRGSRSDTQYF.

This clone came up a few times. This chain joins TRBV30 and TRBJ2-3; 7 bases are a match to TRBD2. The germline gives CDR1 GTSNPN, CDR2 SVGIG (reference sequence). Trimming cost V 3 bases and J 0 bases; bases outside gene matches: 3. The CDR3 has 14 residues. The CDR3 DNA is TGTGCCTGGAGAGTGGGACTAAGCACAGATACGCAGTATTTT. It translates to CAWRVGLSTDTQYF. Full variable domain (outside the CDR3, taken from reference TRBV30 and TRBJ2-3): SQTIHQWPATLVQPVGSPLSLECTVEGTSNPNLYWYRQAAGRGLQLLFYSVGIGQISSEVPQNLSASRPQDRQFILSSKKLLLSDSGFYLCAWRVGLSTDTQYFGPGTRLTVL.

V and J are TRBV10-3 and TRBJ2-7, with 8 bases lining up with TRBD2. Germline assignment: CDR1 ENHRY and CDR2 SYGVKD. The CDR3 length is 14 residues. Unmatched junction bases numbered 6, after V lost 3 bases and J lost 5 bases. CDR3 in amino acids: CAISDSGILDEQYF. CDR3 DNA: TGTGCCATCAGTGATAGCGGGATCCTCGACGAGCAGTACTTC.

This clone was observed a few times. V is TRBV28 and J is TRBJ2-2, with D maybe TRBD1 (5 bases). Germline V lookup: CDR1 MDHEN, CDR2 SYDVKM. V dropped 4 bases and J dropped 2 bases, with 8 bases sitting between them. This CDR3 contains 14 residues. The chain's CDR3 is CASSWGSNTGELFF. The CDR3 DNA follows: TGTGCCAGCAGTTGGGGCAGCAACACCGGGGAGCTGTTTTTT.

The chain couples TRBV7-3 to TRBJ2-1; 9 bases align to TRBD1. The V and J ends lost 3 bases and 2 bases, in that order; junction bases with no gene match: 2. Germline V gene data show CDR1 as SGHTA and CDR2 as FQGTGA. The CDR3 covers 15 residues. CDR3 DNA: TGTGCCAGCAGCTTGGGGACAGGGCCCTACAATGAGCAGTTCTTC. As protein: CASSLGTGPYNEQFF.

The chain links TRBV7-3 to TRBJ2-1; D is unresolved. CDR3 size: 13 residues. Germline V gives CDR1 SGHTA, CDR2 FQGTGA. The V end lost 1 base, the J end lost 2 bases, and 3 bases lay between the germline ends. CDR3 bases: TGTGCCAGCAGCTTAATCGCCTACAATGAGCAGTTCTTC. Encoded protein: CASSLIAYNEQFF.

This clone was detected a few times. The V gene is TRBV7-2, the J gene TRBJ2-7; 7 nucleotides match TRBD1. Germline CDR1 and CDR2: SGHTA and FQGNSA. The length of the CDR3 is 14 residues. V lost 5 bases, J lost 0 bases, and 4 bases stayed unmatched. The CDR3 region has the DNA TGTGCCAGCAGCGAAGGGACAGCCTCCTACGAGCAGTACTTC. This translates into CASSEGTASYEQYF.

A few counts support this clone. The chain uses TRBV4-3 and TRBJ2-1; 16 bases fit TRBD2. With 0 bases clipped from V and 3 bases from J, the junction kept 5 bases outside the gene matches. CDR1 LGHNA and CDR2 YSLEER come from the germline V gene. CDR3 length: 19 residues. Written as DNA, the CDR3 is TGCGCCAGCAGCCAAGATGGGACTAGCGGGAGGGATTACTACAATGAGCAGTTCTTC. Its translation: CASSQDGTSGRDYYNEQFF.

A few counts support this clone. The V gene is TRBV29-1, the J gene TRBJ1-2; D gene uncertain. CDR1 SQVTM and CDR2 ANQGSEA come from the germline V gene. The CDR3 length is 13 residues. Trimming shortened V by 4 bases and J by 7 bases, and 16 bases separated the two germline ends. This CDR3 is CSVVYGNEVGYTF. Written as DNA, the CDR3 is TGCAGCGTTGTATACGGGAATGAAGTTGGCTACACCTTC.

V and J are TRBV7-9 and TRBJ2-6; 7 bases are a match to TRBD1. This CDR3 contains 19 residues. J gave up 2 bases and V 1 base, and 11 bases lay outside the gene matches. The germline gives CDR1 SEHNR, CDR2 FQNEAQ (reference sequence). The CDR3, as DNA: TGTGCCAGCAGCTTAGTTGCGCGACAGGGCCCCCCTGGGGCCAACGTCCTGACTTTC. Its protein product is CASSLVARQGPPGANVLTF.

This rearrangement joins TRBV5-4 to TRBJ1-2; TRBD1 matches at 7 bases. The J segment lost 5 bases and the V segment lost 4 bases, leaving 14 bases of the junction unmatched. This CDR3 comprises 16 residues. The germline V gene has CDR1 SGHNT and CDR2 YYREEE (reference sequence). DNA for the CDR3: TGTGCCAGCAGCATCCGAGGGGGCTTCGTAGTTTATGGCTACACCTTC. Protein: CASSIRGGFVVYGYTF.

This clone was detected only a few times. V gene TRBV18 combines with J gene TRBJ2-3; 7 bases line up with TRBD2. The length of the CDR3 is 15 residues. CDR1 and CDR2 from the germline V gene are KGHSH and LQKENI. V gave up 3 bases and J gave up 4 bases; unmatched junction bases: 7. CDR3 DNA: TGTGCCAGCTCACCGACGGGAGGAAGAGCAGATACGCAGTATTTT. Translation gives CASSPTGGRADTQYF.

The chain couples TRBV10-3 to TRBJ1-2; 8 nucleotides line up with TRBD1. Unmatched junction bases numbered 11, after V lost 6 bases and J lost 8 bases. The germline V gene encodes CDR1 ENHRY and CDR2 SYGVKD. There are 14 residues in the CDR3. The CDR3 here is CAIRRDRPQGGYTF. Written as DNA, the CDR3 is TGTGCCATCAGGCGGGACAGGCCGCAGGGAGGCTACACCTTC.